The 15 T cell receptor beta chains in this list originate from one sample, sequenced in a study of blood T cell repertoires in COVID-19. TCRdb's copy holds only in-frame clones and misses some; the assay was immunoSEQ multiplex PCR. The data hold 250,000 to 300,000 clones, with 70% to 90% observed a single time. Sequencing was done on a sample of peripheral blood. The receptors come from a woman aged 70-85 years with acute or convalescent COVID-19.

The rearrangement uses TRBV19 and TRBJ1-1; D is ambiguous. This CDR3 contains 14 residues. Germline CDR1 reads LNHDA; CDR2 reads SQIVND (reference sequence). Between the trimmed V and J ends, which lost 3 bases and 0 bases, there was a span of 8 bases. The CDR3 is CASSIPDMNTEAFF. CDR3 nucleotides: TGTGCCAGTAGTATCCCAGATATGAACACTGAAGCTTTCTTT. Full variable domain (remainder filled in from reference TRBV19 and TRBJ1-1): DGGITQSPKYLFRKEGQNVTLSCEQNLNHDAMYWYRQDPGQGLRLIYYSQIVNDFQKGDIAEGYSVSREKKESFPLTVTSAQKNPTAFYLCASSIPDMNTEAFFGQGTRLTVV.

The chain has TRBV5-4 and TRBJ1-2; D uncertain. The CDR3 totals 14 residues. The V end lost 0 bases, the J end lost 7 bases, and 13 bases lay between the germline ends. The V gene's germline CDR1 is SGHNT and CDR2 YYREEE (reference sequence). The chain's CDR3 is CASSLVAAPGGYTF. CDR3 DNA: TGTGCCAGCAGCTTGGTAGCGGCTCCGGGTGGCTACACCTTC.

The chain is built from TRBV5-1 and TRBJ2-4; TRBD1 might be the D (6 bases). Per germline, CDR1 SGHRS and CDR2 YFSETQ. The CDR3 runs to 14 residues. V lost 4 bases and J 2 bases, leaving 10 bases between the germline ends. The DNA of the CDR3 is TGCGCCAGCAGCCTCACAGGGTCCAAAAACATTCAGTACTTC. It translates to CASSLTGSKNIQYF.

This chain joins TRBV6-5 and TRBJ1-2; weak D call: TRBD1 (5 bases). The V gene lost 5 bases and the J gene lost 5 bases, with 12 bases spanning the gap. Germline CDR1 reads MNHEY; CDR2 reads SVGAGI. The CDR3 length is 13 residues. In DNA form, the CDR3 reads TGTGCCAGCAGTCCCGACGGGGGGTATGGCTACACCTTC. Residues: CASSPDGGYGYTF.

This clone was observed a handful of times. V gene TRBV7-3 combines with J gene TRBJ2-6; 8 positions match TRBD1. The junction had 3 bases not matched to a gene; V was cut back by 5 bases and J by 0 bases. Germline CDR1 is SGHTA and CDR2 is FQGTGA. The CDR3 has 16 residues. DNA for the CDR3: TGTGCCAGCAGCCGACAGGGGCACTCTGGGGCCAACGTCCTGACTTTC. It translates to CASSRQGHSGANVLTF.

The V call is TRBV29-1, the J call TRBJ2-3; 8 positions agree with TRBD1. After removal of 4 bases from V and 5 bases from J, the junction contained 14 bases not matched to a gene. The CDR3 is 16 amino acids. Germline assignment: CDR1 SQVTM and CDR2 ANQGSEA. The chain's CDR3 is CSVGHYTGQGGDTQYF. CDR3 nucleotides: TGCAGCGTTGGCCACTACACAGGACAGGGCGGAGATACGCAGTATTTT.

The chain combines TRBV7-9 with TRBJ1-5, with 9 bases lining up with TRBD1. Unmatched junction bases numbered 7, after V lost 5 bases and J lost 2 bases. CDR1 is SEHNR and CDR2 is FQNEAQ in the germline V gene (reference sequence). This CDR3 comprises 16 residues. CDR3 nucleotides: TGTGCCAGCAGCCCCGGACAGGGGACAGGCAATCAGCCCCAGCATTTT. Translated: CASSPGQGTGNQPQHF.

Points on this clone: Other DNA sequences within the sample encode an identical CDR3. The chain carries TRBV5-1 and TRBJ1-4; 9 bases are a match to TRBD1. The V gene's germline CDR1 is SGHRS and CDR2 YFSETQ. The CDR3 is 14 residues long. J was trimmed by 8 bases and V by 3 bases; bases with no gene match: 5. The CDR3 DNA reads as TGCGCCAGCAGCTCTGGGACAGGGAACGAAAAACTGTTTTTT. Encoded protein: CASSSGTGNEKLFF.

The chain recombines TRBV7-2 with TRBJ2-7; no clear D gene. This CDR3 spans 15 amino acids. The V end was cut by 1 base, the J end by 0 bases, with 10 bases between. CDR1 and CDR2 (germline): SGHTA, FQGNSA. The CDR3 here is CASSLEAGSSYEQYF. The DNA for the CDR3 is TGTGCCAGCAGCTTAGAAGCAGGTAGCTCCTACGAGCAGTACTTC.

The V and J genes are TRBV7-6 and TRBJ2-5, with D possibly matching TRBD2 (6 bases). The last part of the DNA fits TRBJ2-7 better; the J call may be wrong. Germline V gives CDR1 SGHVS, CDR2 FNYEAQ. The CDR3 contains 14 residues. CDR3 sequence (DNA): TGTGCCAGCAGCTTACCAGGGAGGACCTACGAGCAGTACTTC. This translates into CASSLPGRTYEQYF.

This clone showed up many times. The chain combines TRBV3-1 (or the pseudogene TRBV3-2) with TRBJ1-5; possible D gene TRBD1, 5 bases. V was shortened by 1 base and J by 7 bases, with 8 bases between the two germline ends. The CDR3 has 13 residues. The germline V gene encodes CDR1 LGHDT and CDR2 YNNKEL (reference sequence). CDR3 residues: CASSQGGAQPQHF. CDR3 coding DNA: TGTGCCAGCAGCCAAGGTGGGGCACAGCCCCAGCATTTT.

V usage is TRBV5-6 and J usage is TRBJ1-1; D is perhaps TRBD1 (5 bases). This CDR3 spans 15 amino acids. Trimming left V 4 bases short and J 5 bases short, with 18 bases between. Germline V gene lookup returns CDR1 SGHDT and CDR2 YYEEEE. The DNA of the CDR3 is TGTGCCAGCAGCGCAGGGAGCGGGGTAGGGACTGAAGCTTTCTTT. Translation gives CASSAGSGVGTEAFF.

Many counts were recorded for this clone. The chain links TRBV19 to TRBJ1-2, with 7 positions matching TRBD1. This CDR3 contains 13 residues. The J segment lost 1 base and the V segment lost 5 bases, leaving 1 base of the junction unmatched. CDR1 and CDR2 from the germline V gene are LNHDA and SQIVND (reference sequence). CDR3 region: CASSYRGNYGYTF. Written as DNA, the CDR3 is TGTGCCAGTAGTTACAGGGGTAACTATGGCTACACCTTC.

The chain employs TRBV4-1 and TRBJ2-1; the match to TRBD2 covers 13 bases. The V gene end was trimmed by 0 bases and the J gene end by 9 bases; junction bases not matched to a gene: 5. The germline V gene has CDR1 MGHRA and CDR2 YSYEKL. The length of the CDR3 is 16 residues. CDR3 loop: CASSQEGLAGEAEQFF. The CDR3 DNA sequence: TGCGCCAGCAGCCAAGAAGGACTAGCGGGGGAGGCTGAGCAGTTCTTC.

The V and J genes are TRBV7-9 and TRBJ2-3, with a weak D call TRBD2 (5 bases). Germline V gene lookup returns CDR1 SEHNR and CDR2 FQNEAQ (reference sequence). V was cut by 0 bases and J by 1 base, with 8 bases left in between. The CDR3 totals 15 residues. CDR3 in DNA: TGTGCCAGCAGCTTAGCGGAGGCTGGCACAGATACGCAGTATTTT. Residues: CASSLAEAGTDTQYF.